This T cell receptor beta chain was retrieved from a study of T-cell reconstitution after alpha-beta-depleted transplantation in children. This clonotype was counted many times. Preparation of the TCRbeta library was carried out with unique molecular identifiers. TCRdb re-called the PCR reads through MiXCR, storing one row per CDR3 protein. The repertoire holds around 600,000 distinct CDR3 sequences, 16% seen once, with 0.85% to 1.3% in the top ten. Between the trimmed V and J ends, which lost 5 bases and 7 bases, there was a span of 17 bases. CDR3 size: 15 residues. CDR1 and CDR2 from the germline V gene are KGHDR and SFDVKD.

V is TRBV24-1 and J is TRBJ2-1, with D perhaps matching TRBD2 (7 bases). The sequence was obtained from a human donor who donated a stem cell graft to a child with acute myeloid leukemia. Sequences were derived from PBMCs from the stem cell graft donor, sampled from the stem cell graft. The CDR3 DNA reads TGTGCCACCAGTGTAGGGGGGGGCGGAGGGAATGAGCAGTTCTTC. Protein sequence: CATSVGGGGGNEQFF.